This TCR beta chain was sequenced in a study of cytotoxic CD8 clonotypes in ibrutinib-treated CLL. Study-level information: Patients: about a dozen relapsed/refractory, fewer than 16 treatment-naive, some 18 IGHV unmutated.

The CDR3 has 14 residues. Trimming removed 6 bases at V and 4 bases at J, with 16 bases between. Looked up from germline, CDR1 is MNHEY and CDR2 is SMNVEV (reference sequence). Sequenced by immunoSEQ multiplex PCR; TCRdb stores in-frame clones only, minus some. The data show over 100,000 clones, 50% to 65% seen once. The TCR comes from a human donor with chronic lymphocytic leukemia. The sequencing used PBMCs, collected after 24 months of ibrutinib treatment. The chain joins TRBV27 to TRBJ2-7; D call uncertain. Here the CDR3 DNA reads TGTGCCAGCAGGGGTACCGACACGTTATACGAGCAGTACTTC. It codes for CASRGTDTLYEQYF.